The TCR beta chain under discussion was sequenced for a study of CD8 T cell repertoires and HIV-1 epitope variants. Study as a whole: Twenty-five autologous and known Gag and Nef epitope variant peptides each stimulated T cells separately. Controls were a CMV, EBV and flu peptide pool, Ebola AY9 negative control, and no-peptide well. Separate from the cultures, 1M uncultured T cells served as baseline. General study findings and limits: Roughly nine antigen-specific TCR beta clonotypes were found; six seemed cross-reactive to variants.

This clone was found a few times. Its antigen remains unknown. The germline V gene encodes CDR1 SGHAT and CDR2 FQNNGV. V dropped 0 bases and J dropped 5 bases, with 13 bases sitting between them. The CDR3 has 15 amino acids. Profiling relied on immunoSEQ multiplex PCR, and the TCRdb table lists in-frame clones only, not all of them. The table shows 5,500 or so clones, with around 69% occurring only once. This sequence originates from a male donor with HIV. V gene TRBV11-2 combines with J gene TRBJ1-1; possibly TRBD1 for D (5 bases). Specimen: cultured CD8+ T cells derived from PBMCs. The CDR3 loop reads CASSLDWQGRTEAFF. The CDR3 DNA follows: TGTGCCAGCAGCTTAGATTGGCAGGGAAGGACTGAAGCTTTCTTT.